These 30 T cell receptor beta chains were all obtained from the same sample, sequenced in a study of early T cells in non-severe SARS-CoV-2 infection. TCRdb reprocessed the 5' RACE reads via MiXCR and lists one record per CDR3 protein. This table has about 61,000 distinct CDR3 sequences, 12% appearing once. This specimen consisted of whole blood, obtained at baseline. The source is an adult who was a healthcare worker with PCR-confirmed SARS-CoV-2 infection or an uninfected control (not recorded which). The donor label of this sample is uncertain.

This clonotype has at least ten counts. The chain has TRBV28 and TRBJ2-5; no firm D call. The V and J ends lost 3 bases and 1 base respectively, with 9 bases between them. This CDR3 is built from 14 residues. Germline CDR1 and CDR2: MDHEN and SYDVKM. The CDR3 DNA is TGTGCCAGCAGTTTGCGGAGCCCCCAAGAGACCCAGTACTTC. Translated, it gives CASSLRSPQETQYF. The full variable domain, with the rest looked up from reference TRBV28 and TRBJ2-5, is DVKVTQSSRYLVKRTGEKVFLECVQDMDHENMFWYRQDPGLGLRLIYFSYDVKMKEKGDIPEGYSVSREKKERFSLILESASTNQTSMYLCASSLRSPQETQYFGPGTRLLVL.

This clonotype was picked up a small number of times. The V gene is TRBV29-1, the J gene TRBJ1-2; 8 bases are shared with TRBD1. J gave up 6 bases and V 3 bases, and 6 bases lay outside the gene matches. CDR1 and CDR2 from the germline V gene are SQVTM and ANQGSEA. The CDR3 is made up of 13 amino acids. CDR3 sequence reads: CSVDTGQDDGYTF. The CDR3 DNA follows: TGCAGCGTTGATACGGGACAGGATGATGGCTACACCTTC. Full variable domain (rest looked up from reference TRBV29-1 and TRBJ1-2): SAVISQKPSRDICQRGTSLTIQCQVDSQVTMMFWYRQQPGQSLTLIATANQGSEATYESGFVIDKFPISRPNLTFSTLTVSNMSPEDSSIYLCSVDTGQDDGYTFGSGTRLTVV.

This clonotype was recorded a few times. The rearrangement links TRBV7-6 to TRBJ2-1; D unresolved. The V end lost 6 bases, the J end lost 0 bases, and 15 bases lay between the germline ends. From germline, CDR1 is SGHVS and CDR2 FNYEAQ. The CDR3 loop spans 16 amino acids. The CDR3 DNA follows: TGTGCCAGCAGTCTCCAAGCAGGCAGCTCCTACAATGAGCAGTTCTTC. Its translation is CASSLQAGSSYNEQFF.

J is TRBJ2-6 and V is TRBV10-3; D is ambiguous. The germline V and J ends were trimmed by 4 bases and 0 bases, with 4 bases remaining between them. The CDR3 sequence is 14 residues long. Germline loops: CDR1 ENHRY, CDR2 SYGVKD. The CDR3: CAISASSGANVLTF. As DNA, the CDR3 is TGTGCCATCAGTGCTAGCTCTGGGGCCAACGTCCTGACTTTC.

This chain joins TRBV14 and TRBJ2-7; 9 bases agree with TRBD1. V lost 4 bases, J lost 4 bases, and 11 bases stayed unmatched. This CDR3 contains 16 residues. CDR1 and CDR2 from the germline V gene are SGHDN and FVKESK. The CDR3 coding sequence is TGTGCCAGCAGCCCAAGCCCCGGGACAGGGCATTACGAGCAGTACGTC. This codes for CASSPSPGTGHYEQYV.

The table lists this clonotype with a few counts. The J gene is TRBJ2-7, the V gene TRBV7-9; D unclear. Germline assignment: CDR1 SEHNR and CDR2 FQNEAQ (reference sequence). Deletions cut 5 bases from V and 8 bases from J, with 13 bases between. CDR3 size: 12 residues. The CDR3 nucleotides are TGTGCCAGCAGCACAATCGTGAGCCAGCAGTACGTC. Its translation is CASSTIVSQQYV.

Here the CDR3 reads CSVEDLTGQGRKETQYF. CDR3 in DNA: TGCAGCGTTGAAGATCTTACAGGACAGGGGAGGAAGGAGACCCAGTACTTC. The chain carries TRBV29-1 and TRBJ2-5, with 9 bases lining up with TRBD1. Germline V gene sequence: CDR1 SQVTM, CDR2 ANQGSEA. With 0 bases clipped from V and 5 bases from J, the junction kept 13 bases outside the gene matches. This CDR3 has 17 amino acids.

This clonotype appeared a single time. The V and J genes are TRBV9 and TRBJ1-6; 7 bases line up with TRBD1. The CDR3 sequence is 16 residues long. J lost 5 bases, V lost 0 bases, and 5 bases had no gene match. CDR1 is SGDLS and CDR2 is YYNGEE in the germline V gene. The CDR3 protein is CASSVAPTGDNSPLHF. CDR3 nucleotide sequence: TGTGCCAGCAGCGTAGCCCCAACAGGGGATAATTCACCCCTCCACTTT.

This clonotype was seen a few times. The chain is built from TRBV12-3 or TRBV12-4 and TRBJ2-7, with 7 bases fitting TRBD1. The CDR3 totals 14 residues. V lost 6 bases, J lost 2 bases, and 7 bases stayed unmatched. The CDR3 DNA reads as TGTGCCAGCAGCCCTCCGGGACAGCCCTACGAGCAGTACGTC. Translating gives CASSPPGQPYEQYV.

This clonotype was seen a few times. V and J are TRBV5-4 and TRBJ2-3; D gene uncertain. This CDR3 contains 12 residues. The ends were cut back, 2 bases at V and 3 bases at J, with 4 bases in the middle. Per germline, CDR1 SGHNT and CDR2 YYREEE (reference sequence). As DNA, the CDR3 is TGTGCCAGCAGCTTTCAAACAGATACGCAGTATTTT. Protein product: CASSFQTDTQYF.

The CDR3: CASSQWDRRFSSSGNTIYF. The CDR3 DNA follows: TGTGCCAGCAGCCAATGGGACAGGAGGTTTTCCAGCTCTGGAAACACCATATATTTT. The gene calls are TRBV3-1 and TRBJ1-3, with TRBD1 identical over 8 bases. The germline V gene encodes CDR1 LGHDT and CDR2 YNNKEL (reference sequence). The CDR3 contains 19 residues. V was clipped by 2 bases and J by 0 bases; unmatched bases: 12. Drawing the rest from reference TRBV3-1 and TRBJ1-3, the complete variable domain is DTAVSQTPKYLVTQMGNDKSIKCEQNLGHDTMYWYKQDSKKFLKIMFSYNNKELIINETVPNRFSPKSPDKAHLNLHINSLELGDSAVYFCASSQWDRRFSSSGNTIYFGEGSWLTVV.

There are a few counts of this clonotype. V is TRBV7-2 and J is TRBJ2-3; D gene unclear. Trimming stripped 2 bases from V and 2 bases from J, with 2 bases between. The germline V gene has CDR1 SGHTA and CDR2 FQGNSA. CDR3 length equals 12 residues. The CDR3 spells CASSLFTDTQYF. The DNA of the CDR3 is TGTGCCAGCAGCTTATTCACAGATACGCAGTATTTT.

This chain joins TRBV2 and TRBJ2-7; no clear D. The germline V and J ends were trimmed by 6 bases and 4 bases, with 13 bases remaining between them. Per germline, CDR1 SNHLY and CDR2 FYNNEI. CDR3 length: 13 amino acids. CDR3 in amino acids: CASSERTWYEQYV. The CDR3 DNA reads TGTGCCAGCAGCGAACGAACATGGTACGAGCAGTACGTC.

There are many counts of this clonotype. V is TRBV7-8 and J is TRBJ1-2, with 9 bases lining up with TRBD1. V gave up 5 bases and J gave up 6 bases; unmatched junction bases: 13. The germline V gene encodes CDR1 SGHVS and CDR2 FQNEAQ. The CDR3 totals 16 residues. DNA for the CDR3: TGTGCCAGCAGCAAATTACCACAGGGGGCAAGGGATGGCTACACCTTC. It encodes CASSKLPQGARDGYTF.

The chain has TRBV7-8 and TRBJ1-2; TRBD1 matches 11 bases. The CDR3 is 17 residues long. From germline, CDR1 is SGHVS and CDR2 FQNEAQ. V shed 5 bases and J 1 base; nucleotides not matched to a gene: 9. This CDR3 reads CASSPWTGGPINYGYTF. The DNA for the CDR3 is TGTGCCAGCAGCCCCTGGACAGGGGGCCCTATTAACTATGGCTACACCTTC. Full variable domain (remainder filled in from reference TRBV7-8 and TRBJ1-2): GAGVSQSPRYKVAKRGQDVALRCDPISGHVSLFWYQQALGQGPEFLTYFQNEAQLDKSGLPSDRFFAERPEGSVSTLKIQRTQQEDSAVYLCASSPWTGGPINYGYTFGSGTRLTVV.

The chain carries TRBV19 and TRBJ2-2; 8 nucleotides line up with TRBD1. This CDR3 is built from 15 residues. The V gene end was trimmed by 7 bases and the J gene end by 1 base; junction bases not matched to a gene: 5. The germline V gene has CDR1 LNHDA and CDR2 SQIVND (reference sequence). This CDR3 reads CASKVGTGNTGELFF. The CDR3 coding sequence is TGTGCCAGTAAGGTGGGGACAGGGAACACCGGGGAGCTGTTTTTT. The full variable domain, rest sourced from reference TRBV19 and TRBJ2-2, is DGGITQSPKYLFRKEGQNVTLSCEQNLNHDAMYWYRQDPGQGLRLIYYSQIVNDFQKGDIAEGYSVSREKKESFPLTVTSAQKNPTAFYLCASKVGTGNTGELFFGEGSRLTVL.

The chain links TRBV9 to TRBJ2-5, with TRBD2 matching 8 bases. V shed 0 bases and J 5 bases; nucleotides not matched to a gene: 9. From germline, CDR1 is SGDLS and CDR2 YYNGEE. The CDR3 sequence is 16 residues long. The CDR3 loop is CASSVVGGGYAETQYF. DNA for the CDR3: TGTGCCAGCAGCGTAGTGGGCGGGGGGTATGCGGAGACCCAGTACTTC.

This clonotype was counted between two and nine times. This rearrangement joins TRBV6-5 to TRBJ1-2; 12 bases map to TRBD1. J was trimmed by 3 bases and V by 6 bases; bases with no gene match: 5. This CDR3 region has 15 residues. Germline loops: CDR1 MNHEY, CDR2 SVGAGI. CDR3 amino acids: CASSRGTGGDYGYTF. As DNA, the CDR3 is TGTGCCAGCAGCCGAGGGACAGGGGGCGACTATGGCTACACCTTC.

CDR3 region: CATSESLARETQYF. The DNA of the CDR3 is TGTGCCACCAGTGAGAGCCTAGCAAGAGAGACCCAGTACTTC. The chain links TRBV24-1 to TRBJ2-5; weak D call: TRBD2 (5 bases). This CDR3 has 14 residues. Per the germline V gene, CDR1 is KGHDR and CDR2 is SFDVKD. Trimming took 4 bases from V and 4 from J, leaving 12 bases between them.

This clonotype was seen more than once but under ten times. Here the CDR3 DNA reads TGTGCCAGCAGCGTGTCGGCGGATACGCAGTATTTT. Protein product: CASSVSADTQYF. The chain carries TRBV9 and TRBJ2-3; unclear D gene. V lost 2 bases and J lost 6, with 7 bases in between. Germline lookup yields CDR1 SGDLS and CDR2 YYNGEE. This CDR3 has 12 amino acids.

The sample holds a few counts of this clonotype. This rearrangement joins TRBV5-6 to TRBJ2-7; D tentatively fits TRBD1 or TRBD2 (5 bases each). Per the germline V gene, CDR1 is SGHDT and CDR2 is YYEEEE. This CDR3 contains 14 residues. The V and J ends lost 2 bases and 6 bases respectively, with 15 bases between them. DNA of the CDR3: TGTGCCAGCAGCTTTTCATCAGGGAGTCTCGAGCAGTACGTC. Translated: CASSFSSGSLEQYV.

This clonotype occurred a few times. The rearrangement uses TRBV3-1 and TRBJ1-2; 11 nucleotides agree with TRBD1. The CDR3 consists of 14 residues. V shed 4 bases, J shed 8 bases, and the junction held 6 bases outside the gene matches. The germline CDR1 and CDR2 sequences are LGHDT and YNNKEL (reference sequence). Here the CDR3 DNA reads TGTGCCAGCAGCCCCCGGGACAGGGGGACAGGCTACACCTTC. Translation gives CASSPRDRGTGYTF. The whole variable domain, filled in from reference TRBV3-1 and TRBJ1-2, reads DTAVSQTPKYLVTQMGNDKSIKCEQNLGHDTMYWYKQDSKKFLKIMFSYNNKELIINETVPNRFSPKSPDKAHLNLHINSLELGDSAVYFCASSPRDRGTGYTFGSGTRLTVV.

This chain joins TRBV6-5 and TRBJ2-1, with D uncertain. Germline CDR1 MNHEY, CDR2 SVGAGI. Trimming shortened V by 6 bases and J by 10 bases, and 16 bases separated the two germline ends. This CDR3 contains 13 residues. In DNA form, the CDR3 reads TGTGCCAGCAGAGAAAATCCCCGCGGAGAGCAGTTCTTC. Residues: CASRENPRGEQFF.

The chain uses TRBV5-1 and TRBJ1-2; D possibly corresponds to TRBD1 (5 bases). The V end was cut by 6 bases, the J end by 8 bases, with 20 bases between. The CDR3 is 14 amino acids. CDR1 and CDR2 from the germline V gene are SGHRS and YFSETQ. CDR3: CASTPGRGPWGYTF. Here the CDR3 DNA reads TGCGCCAGCACTCCGGGACGGGGCCCTTGGGGCTACACCTTC.

This clonotype was recorded a few times. The chain carries TRBV11-2 and TRBJ1-1, with no clear D. CDR3 length: 12 residues. CDR1 is SGHAT and CDR2 is FQNNGV in the germline V gene. Trimming pared 1 base from V and 11 bases from J, leaving 11 bases between. The CDR3 DNA reads TGTGCCAGCAGCTTAGTTTTGAGGCGGGCTTTCTTT. Its translation: CASSLVLRRAFF.

The chain is built from TRBV29-1 and TRBJ2-1, with 8 bases fitting TRBD1. The V segment lost 7 bases and the J segment 4 bases; nucleotides outside the gene matches: 6. Germline assignment: CDR1 SQVTM and CDR2 ANQGSEA. CDR3 length: 13 residues. The CDR3 DNA reads as TGCAGCGCTCGGACAGGGATATACAATGAGCAGTTCTTC. Translated, it gives CSARTGIYNEQFF.

This clonotype was picked up many times. The V call is TRBV24-1, the J call TRBJ2-1; D is perhaps TRBD1 (6 bases). V was cut by 3 bases and J by 2 bases, with 16 bases left in between. The CDR3 has 17 residues. Per the germline V gene, CDR1 is KGHDR and CDR2 is SFDVKD. Written as DNA, the CDR3 is TGTGCCACCAGTGATAACCCGGCAGGGGACACCTACAATGAGCAGTTCTTC. The encoded protein is CATSDNPAGDTYNEQFF.

This chain joins TRBV7-2 and TRBJ2-7; TRBD1 might be the D (6 bases). Trimming stripped 5 bases from V and 1 base from J, with 9 bases between. Germline values: CDR1 SGHTA, CDR2 FQGNSA. The CDR3 has 13 residues. CDR3 DNA: TGTGCCAGCAGCATGACAGGTTCCTACGAGCAGTACGTC. Its translation is CASSMTGSYEQYV.

This clonotype was observed a few times. J is TRBJ2-2 and V is TRBV14; TRBD1 aligns across 8 bases. The CDR3 consists of 15 residues. The V and J ends lost 4 bases and 5 bases, in that order; junction bases with no gene match: 6. CDR1 and CDR2 (germline): SGHDN, FVKESK. CDR3 sequence reads: CASSPRTGITGELFF. As DNA, the CDR3 is TGTGCCAGCAGCCCAAGGACAGGGATTACCGGGGAGCTGTTTTTT.

This clonotype was found a few times. V and J are TRBV7-9 and TRBJ2-1; D is uncertain. Per the germline V gene, CDR1 is SEHNR and CDR2 is FQNEAQ (reference sequence). Trimming cost V 7 bases and J 3 bases, with 10 bases left between them. The CDR3 length is 13 residues. The DNA for the CDR3 is TGTGCCAGCACCCTGAACCACTACAATGAGCAGTTCTTC. Translating it yields CASTLNHYNEQFF.